This T cell receptor beta chain was found in a study of blood T cell repertoires in COVID-19. The overall study: Acute-phase and convalescent COVID-19 samples originated in the United States, Italy and Spain. The analysed material was cDNA or gDNA that came from T cells, B-cell-depleted T cells, or PBMCs.

In the source study's methods: Estimates of nucleated cell counts were drawn from the amplification of reference gene primers. Clones were read by immunoSEQ multiplex PCR, and TCRdb kept only the in-frame ones, dropping some. That table is the source of V, J and clone size, and D and trimming were worked out from the DNA. Of about 140,000 clones listed, approximately 85% are singletons. V lost 5 bases to trimming and J lost 6 bases, with 13 bases between them. Germline-derived CDR1 and CDR2 are SGHTA and FQGTGA. This CDR3 contains 14 residues. V usage is TRBV7-3 and J usage is TRBJ2-2; D may be TRBD1 (6 bases). What was sequenced was peripheral blood. This receptor was taken from a man between 50 and 59 years old with acute or convalescent COVID-19. The CDR3 is CASSARQEPGELFF. The CDR3 bases are TGTGCCAGCAGCGCGAGACAGGAACCCGGGGAGCTGTTTTTT.